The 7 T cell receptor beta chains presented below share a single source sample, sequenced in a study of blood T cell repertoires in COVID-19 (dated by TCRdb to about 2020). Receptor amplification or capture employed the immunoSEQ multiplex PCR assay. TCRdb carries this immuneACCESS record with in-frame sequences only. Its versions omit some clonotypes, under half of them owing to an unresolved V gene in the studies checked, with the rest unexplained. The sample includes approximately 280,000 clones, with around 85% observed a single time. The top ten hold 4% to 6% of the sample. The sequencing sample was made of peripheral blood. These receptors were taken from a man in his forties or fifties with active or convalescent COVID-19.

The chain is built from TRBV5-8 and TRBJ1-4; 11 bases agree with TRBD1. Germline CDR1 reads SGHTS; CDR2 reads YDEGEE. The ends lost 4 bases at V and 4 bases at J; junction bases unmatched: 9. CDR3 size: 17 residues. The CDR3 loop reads CASSNGQGAIINEKLFF. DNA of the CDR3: TGTGCCAGCAGCAATGGACAGGGGGCAATAATTAATGAAAAACTGTTTTTT.

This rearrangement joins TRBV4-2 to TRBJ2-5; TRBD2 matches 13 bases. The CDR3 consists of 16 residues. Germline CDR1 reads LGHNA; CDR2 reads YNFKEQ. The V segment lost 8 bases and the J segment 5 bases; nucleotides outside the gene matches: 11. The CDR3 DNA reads TGTGCCAGCGGCGGGACTAGCGGGATTTCAGGGGAGACCCAGTACTTC. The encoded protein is CASGGTSGISGETQYF.

The DNA of the CDR3 is TGCAGCGCGTACGACTTTGTCCGGAACACCATATATTTT. Translation gives CSAYDFVRNTIYF. The chain recombines TRBV29-1 with TRBJ1-3; the D is unclear. The CDR3 totals 13 residues. Trimming pared 7 bases from V and 7 bases from J, leaving 17 bases between. Germline V gene lookup returns CDR1 SQVTM and CDR2 ANQGSEA.

CDR3 loop: CASSPQGVYGYTF. The CDR3 coding sequence is TGTGCCAGCAGCCCCCAGGGCGTCTATGGCTACACCTTC. V gene TRBV5-6 combines with J gene TRBJ1-2, with D possibly matching TRBD1 (5 bases). V was trimmed by 4 bases and J by 4 bases, leaving 11 bases between them. CDR3 length equals 13 residues. Germline loops: CDR1 SGHDT, CDR2 YYEEEE. The variable domain in full, completed from reference TRBV5-6 and TRBJ1-2, reads DAGVTQSPTHLIKTRGQQVTLRCSPKSGHDTVSWYQQALGQGPQFIFQYYEEEERQRGNFPDRFSGHQFPNYSSELNVNALLLGDSALYLCASSPQGVYGYTFGSGTRLTVV.

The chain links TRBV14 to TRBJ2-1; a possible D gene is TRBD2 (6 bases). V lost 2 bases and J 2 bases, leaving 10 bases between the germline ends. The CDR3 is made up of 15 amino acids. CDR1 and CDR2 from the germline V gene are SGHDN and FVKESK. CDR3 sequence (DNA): TGTGCCAGCAGCCAATTTTCGGGAGCCTACAATGAGCAGTTCTTC. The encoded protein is CASSQFSGAYNEQFF.

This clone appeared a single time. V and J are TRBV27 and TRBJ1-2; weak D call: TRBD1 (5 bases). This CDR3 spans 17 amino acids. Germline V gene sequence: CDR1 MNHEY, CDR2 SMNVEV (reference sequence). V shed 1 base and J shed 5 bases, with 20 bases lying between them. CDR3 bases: TGTGCCAGCAGTTTATTTGTGGCAGTGGAGGGACCTTATGGCTACACCTTC. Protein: CASSLFVAVEGPYGYTF.

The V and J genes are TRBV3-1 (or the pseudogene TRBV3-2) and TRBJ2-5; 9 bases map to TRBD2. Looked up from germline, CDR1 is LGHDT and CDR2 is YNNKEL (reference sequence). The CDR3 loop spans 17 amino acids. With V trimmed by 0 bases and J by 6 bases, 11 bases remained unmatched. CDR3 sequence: CASSQDLPGTSSKTQYF. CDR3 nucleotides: TGTGCCAGCAGCCAAGATCTCCCCGGGACTAGCAGTAAGACCCAGTACTTC.